This T cell receptor beta chain derives from a study of blood T cells in healthy people across ages. V dropped 4 bases and J dropped 4; count of bases not matched to a gene: 8. CDR1 and CDR2 from the germline V gene are SGHTA and FQGNSA. This CDR3 has 15 amino acids. Through a sample-barcoded 5' primer and a J-beta primer mix, a second PCR was run for roughly 7 to 11 cycles. Each CDR3 protein is one row after TCRdb ran MiXCR on the 5' RACE reads. The repertoire has hundreds of thousands of distinct CDR3 sequences, approximately 49% of them found once; the top ten carry roughly 13%. The chain joins TRBV7-2 to TRBJ2-3; TRBD2 agrees at 7 bases. The sequence came from a young man in good health. Material for sequencing was blood. CDR3 region: CASSSGGREADTQYF. Written as DNA, the CDR3 is TGTGCCAGCAGCTCTGGGGGACGGGAGGCAGATACGCAGTATTTT.